Listed below are T cell receptor beta chains from one sample, sequenced in a study of CD8 T cells in ankylosing spondylitis. TCRdb re-called the 5' RACE reads through MiXCR, storing one row per CDR3 protein. The sample contains roughly 130,000 distinct CDR3 sequences, roughly 6.6% of which appear only once. The specimen was blood, either unsorted or a sorted T cell fraction (not recorded which). Source of these receptors: a male donor with ankylosing spondylitis or in good health (not recorded which). Each CDR3 is given with its conserved first and last residue. Not every row has a clone size; where given, it reads once, few, many or a size class.

cdr3_aa: CASSPPWGASNQPQHF
cdr3_length: 16
clone_size: many
j_call: TRBJ1-5
v_call: TRBV19

cdr3_aa: CSARERESFYEQYF
cdr3_length: 14
clone_size: many
j_call: TRBJ2-7
v_call: TRBV20-1

cdr3_aa: CSAHLETGAFGGYTF
cdr3_length: 15
clone_size: many
j_call: TRBJ1-2
v_call: TRBV29-1

cdr3_aa: CATSDPGTDDYGYTF
cdr3_length: 15
clone_size: many
j_call: TRBJ1-2
v_call: TRBV24-1

cdr3_aa: CASSYGQGADQPQHF
cdr3_length: 15
clone_size: many
j_call: TRBJ1-5
v_call: TRBV6-5

cdr3_aa: CASSAGPEGETQYF
cdr3_length: 14
clone_size: -
j_call: TRBJ2-5
v_call: TRBV2

cdr3_aa: CASSFLTGNLNGELFF
cdr3_length: 16
clone_size: many
j_call: TRBJ2-2
v_call: TRBV5-1

cdr3_aa: CSVSGTDDSGNTIYF
cdr3_length: 15
clone_size: many
j_call: TRBJ1-3
v_call: TRBV29-1

cdr3_aa: CASSLIQGANEKLFF
cdr3_length: 15
clone_size: many
j_call: TRBJ1-4
v_call: TRBV5-1

cdr3_aa: CASSQQRQAPEQYF
cdr3_length: 14
clone_size: few
j_call: TRBJ2-7
v_call: TRBV3-1

cdr3_aa: CSAPTGWPPEAFF
cdr3_length: 13
clone_size: many
j_call: TRBJ1-1
v_call: TRBV20-1

cdr3_aa: CASSLGGRLDSPLHF
cdr3_length: 15
clone_size: many
j_call: TRBJ1-6
v_call: TRBV5-1

cdr3_aa: CASSLVAGAEQYF
cdr3_length: 13
clone_size: many
j_call: TRBJ2-7
v_call: TRBV5-1